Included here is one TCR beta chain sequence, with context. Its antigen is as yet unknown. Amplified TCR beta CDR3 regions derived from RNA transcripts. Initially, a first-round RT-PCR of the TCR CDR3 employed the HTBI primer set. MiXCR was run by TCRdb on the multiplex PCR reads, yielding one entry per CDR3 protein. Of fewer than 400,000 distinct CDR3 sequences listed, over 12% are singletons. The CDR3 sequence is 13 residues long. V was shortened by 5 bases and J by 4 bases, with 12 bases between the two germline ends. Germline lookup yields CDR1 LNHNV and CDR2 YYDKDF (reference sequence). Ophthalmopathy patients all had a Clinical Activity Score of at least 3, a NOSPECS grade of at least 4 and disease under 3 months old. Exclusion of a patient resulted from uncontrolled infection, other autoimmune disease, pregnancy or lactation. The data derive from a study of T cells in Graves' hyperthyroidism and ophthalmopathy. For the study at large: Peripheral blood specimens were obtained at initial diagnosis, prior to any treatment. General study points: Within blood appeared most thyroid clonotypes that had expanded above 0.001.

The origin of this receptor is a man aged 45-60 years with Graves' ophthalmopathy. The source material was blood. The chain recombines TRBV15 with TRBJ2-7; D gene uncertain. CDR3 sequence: CATSGPDQYEQYF. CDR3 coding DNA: TGTGCCACCAGCGGACCGGACCAATACGAGCAGTACTTC.